This T cell receptor beta chain was sequenced in a study of blood T cell repertoires in COVID-19. Background on the study: Samples of COVID-19 (acute and convalescent) were obtained from the United States, Italy and Spain.

The Seattle patients, enrolled during active infection, were followed longitudinally. Sequencing used immunoSEQ multiplex PCR; TCRdb keeps in-frame clones, though not all of them. This repertoire shows 350,000 to 400,000 clones, 75% to 90% found once; its top ten account for roughly 6.6%. Germline values: CDR1 KGHSH, CDR2 LQKENI. Deletions cut 3 bases from V and 4 bases from J, with 16 bases between. The CDR3 loop spans 16 amino acids. Sequenced: peripheral blood. The TCR originated in a woman aged 60-70 years with COVID-19, enrolled during active disease. The chain links TRBV18 to TRBJ2-1; TRBD1 might be the D (7 bases). The CDR3, as DNA: TGTGCCAGCTCACCCGGAGGGGACAGTCTGTACAATGAGCAGTTCTTC. It translates to CASSPGGDSLYNEQFF. Combining the CDR3 with reference TRBV18 and TRBJ2-1 gives the whole variable domain NAGVMQNPRHLVRRRGQEARLRCSPMKGHSHVYWYRQLPEEGLKFMVYLQKENIIDESGMPKERFSAEFPKEGPSILRIQQVVRGDSAAYFCASSPGGDSLYNEQFFGPGTRLTVL.